This T cell receptor (beta chain) was found in a study of CD4 and CD8 cells across lung adenocarcinoma regions. Samples came from patients with localized non-small cell lung adenocarcinoma. TCRdb processed the PCR reads anew with MiXCR; each CDR3 protein has one entry. The data contain 20,000 to 25,000 distinct CDR3 sequences, over 40% of them singletons. The CDR3 runs 17 residues. The V end was cut by 4 bases, the J end by 12 bases, with 28 bases between. Germline values: CDR1 MNHNS, CDR2 SASEGT. What was sequenced was CD4+ T cells from the center of a lung tumor. J is TRBJ2-4 and V is TRBV6-1; tentatively, D is TRBD1 or TRBD2 (6 bases each). This TCR derives from a male donor with lung adenocarcinoma. The CD4 and CD8 labels of this study may be unreliable. In DNA form, the CDR3 reads TGTGCCAGCAGTGCGTCGTTCGGGGGCCTTGCCAAAGAGACTCAGTACTTC. Protein sequence: CASSASFGGLAKETQYF.